This T cell receptor (beta chain) derives from a study of T cells in Graves' hyperthyroidism and ophthalmopathy. Study-wide background: Staff took peripheral blood when the initial diagnosis was made, before any treatment began.

Amplified TCR beta CDR3 regions came from RNA transcripts. A set of HTBI primers served as the primers for a first-round RT-PCR of the TCR CDR3. In TCRdb, the multiplex PCR reads were re-called with MiXCR into one record per CDR3 protein. The table records 250,000 to 350,000 distinct CDR3 sequences, over 20% of them present only once. The ends lost 5 bases at V and 2 bases at J; junction bases unmatched: 11. The CDR3 has 17 residues. The germline V gene has CDR1 MDHEN and CDR2 SYDVKM. The TCR sequence derives from a man between 25 and 39 years old with Graves' ophthalmopathy. The rearrangement uses TRBV28 and TRBJ1-1; TRBD1 agrees at 10 bases. Material: blood. The CDR3 region is CASSDLGTGVGNTEAFF. CDR3 nucleotides: TGTGCCAGCAGTGACTTGGGGACAGGGGTAGGTAACACTGAAGCTTTCTTT.